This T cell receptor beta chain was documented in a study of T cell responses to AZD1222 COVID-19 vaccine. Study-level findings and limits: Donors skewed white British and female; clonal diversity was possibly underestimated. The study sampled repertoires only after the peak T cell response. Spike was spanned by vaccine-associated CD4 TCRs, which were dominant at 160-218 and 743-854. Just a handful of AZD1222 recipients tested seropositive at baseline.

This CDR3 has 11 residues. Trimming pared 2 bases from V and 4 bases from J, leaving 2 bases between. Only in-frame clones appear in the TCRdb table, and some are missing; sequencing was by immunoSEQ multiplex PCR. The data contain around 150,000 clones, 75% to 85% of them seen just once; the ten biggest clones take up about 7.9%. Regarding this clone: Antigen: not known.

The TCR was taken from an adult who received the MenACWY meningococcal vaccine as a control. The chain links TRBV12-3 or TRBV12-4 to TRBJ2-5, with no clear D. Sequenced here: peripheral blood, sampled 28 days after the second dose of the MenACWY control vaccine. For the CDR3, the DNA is TGTGCCAGCAGTTTAACAGAGACCCAGTACTTC. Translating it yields CASSLTETQYF.